The entry below gives a single TCR beta chain sequence along with its context. Antigen specificity is unknown. Other DNA sequences of this sample code for an identical CDR3. Donors had nominal health at sampling but likely had unrecorded immune exposures. PCR involved 60 Vbeta and 13 Jbeta primers. Profiled with immunoSEQ multiplex PCR; TCRdb holds only in-frame clones, not every one. The sample lists about 140,000 clones, over 60% seen once, with around 3.1% in the top ten. These data are taken from a study of cytomegalovirus exposure and HLA in healthy donors. Study information: In an earlier analysis, approximately 120 million unique TCR beta sequences were found from 150 million to 200 million T cells.

Study-level results: Later, TCR association rates were found to vary by HLA locus, highest for DRB1 and lowest for HLA-C.

The germline gives CDR1 SGHDT, CDR2 YYEEEE. CDR3 size: 15 residues. V lost 4 bases and J lost 5; bases outside the gene matches: 9. Material: PBMCs. This TCR came from a man aged 40-55 years in good health and CMV-seronegative. The chain is built from TRBV5-6 and TRBJ1-2; 9 bases are shared with TRBD1. Here the CDR3 reads CASSPDRGRSYGYTF. As DNA, the CDR3 is TGTGCCAGCAGCCCGGACAGGGGAAGATCGTATGGCTACACCTTC.